This T cell receptor beta chain is drawn from a study of blood T cell repertoires in COVID-19. Study-level information: Sample material is recorded as cDNA or gDNA derived from T cells, B-cell-depleted T cells, or PBMCs.

Trimming shortened V by 5 bases and J by 2 bases, and 10 bases separated the two germline ends. From germline, CDR1 is MNHEY and CDR2 SMNVEV (reference sequence). This CDR3 is built from 13 residues. Individuals aged about 18 to 89 years were recruited from about two dozen US areas. Cohort placement rested on clinical history that participants reported themselves. Produced via immunoSEQ multiplex PCR; TCRdb's table is partial and in-frame only. The sample yields roughly 280,000 clones, about nine tenths seen once. This clone came up once. The sample contains more than one DNA sequence encoding this CDR3.

The sample comprised PBMCs or T cells enriched from blood (not recorded which). The chain employs TRBV27 and TRBJ2-7, with a tentative D call TRBD1 (5 bases). The origin of this receptor is a woman in her thirties with acute COVID-19. The CDR3 loop reads CASSLDSAYEQYF. CDR3 sequence (DNA): TGTGCCAGCAGTCTCGACAGTGCCTACGAGCAGTACTTC.